These 20 T cell receptor beta chains originate from one sample sequenced in a study of cytomegalovirus exposure and HLA in healthy donors. The study ran its PCR with 60 Vbeta and 13 Jbeta primers. Assay used: immunoSEQ multiplex PCR; TCRdb lists only in-frame clones, some missing. The sample yields around 170,000 clones, over 80% seen once. Sequenced material: PBMCs. Source of these receptors: a girl under 18 in good health and CMV-seropositive.

This clone was seen only once. J is TRBJ2-3 and V is TRBV10-1; no clear D. CDR3 length equals 14 residues. V lost 3 bases, J lost 0 bases, and 7 bases lay in between. Germline assignment: CDR1 WNHNN and CDR2 SYGVQD (reference sequence). The CDR3 DNA is TGCGCCAGCAGTGATAGAGCTAGCACAGATACGCAGTATTTT. Translating it yields CASSDRASTDTQYF.

V usage is TRBV5-1 and J usage is TRBJ2-4; D is possibly TRBD1 (6 bases). There are 14 residues in the CDR3. The V gene lost 0 bases and the J gene lost 9 bases, with 13 bases spanning the gap. Germline V CDR1 and CDR2: SGHRS, YFSETQ. The CDR3 DNA sequence: TGCGCCAGCAGCTTGGATGGGGGCGGGTCCATTCAGTACTTC. This gives the protein CASSLDGGGSIQYF.

This CDR3 reads CASSQSLAGTDTQYF. The CDR3 coding sequence is TGTGCCAGCAGCCAATCACTAGCGGGCACAGATACGCAGTATTTT. V is TRBV4-2 and J is TRBJ2-3; the match to TRBD2 covers 8 bases. Per the germline V gene, CDR1 is LGHNA and CDR2 is YNFKEQ. The CDR3 covers 15 residues. Trimming at V came to 2 bases and at J to 1 base, leaving 2 bases not matched to a gene.

The chain carries TRBV5-4 and TRBJ2-6; 11 bases map to TRBD1. V shed 3 bases and J 3 bases; nucleotides not matched to a gene: 8. Germline values: CDR1 SGHNT, CDR2 YYREEE (reference sequence). The CDR3 is 18 residues long. In nucleotides, the CDR3 is TGTGCCAGCAGCTCCCCCGGGACAGGGGGGGTTGGGGCCAACGTCCTGACTTTC. Translating it yields CASSSPGTGGVGANVLTF.

In its sample, this clone is medium-sized. This chain connects TRBV5-1 to TRBJ2-1; D is unclear. V was cut by 4 bases and J by 4 bases, with 12 bases left in between. The CDR3 extends over 14 amino acids. CDR1 and CDR2 (germline): SGHRS, YFSETQ. DNA for the CDR3: TGCGCCAGCAGCCCACAGTTCAGATACAATGAGCAGTTCTTC. Protein product: CASSPQFRYNEQFF. The complete variable domain, with remaining parts taken from reference TRBV5-1 and TRBJ2-1, reads KAGVTQTPRYLIKTRGQQVTLSCSPISGHRSVSWYQQTPGQGLQFLFEYFSETQRNKGNFPGRFSGRQFSNSRSEMNVSTLELGDSALYLCASSPQFRYNEQFFGPGTRLTVL.

This CDR3 reads CASSYSGGNQPQHF. The CDR3 DNA reads TGTGCCAGCAGCTACTCGGGGGGCAATCAGCCCCAGCATTTT. J is TRBJ1-5 and V is TRBV7-8; D might be TRBD1 (5 bases). Germline CDR1 reads SGHVS; CDR2 reads FQNEAQ. This CDR3 is 14 amino acids long. The V end was cut by 4 bases, the J end by 2 bases, with 9 bases between.

The genes are TRBV18 and TRBJ2-7; 8 nucleotides align to TRBD2. The germline V gene has CDR1 KGHSH and CDR2 LQKENI. The CDR3 is 14 amino acids. J was trimmed by 0 bases and V by 5 bases; bases with no gene match: 3. The CDR3 reads CASSEAGVSYEQYF. The CDR3 DNA is TGTGCCAGCTCAGAAGCGGGAGTCTCCTACGAGCAGTACTTC.

The V gene is TRBV10-1, the J gene TRBJ2-5; D possibly corresponds to TRBD1 (6 bases). V shed 0 bases and J shed 4 bases, with 12 bases lying between them. Germline V gene lookup returns CDR1 WNHNN and CDR2 SYGVQD (reference sequence). The CDR3 contains 15 residues. The CDR3 reads CASSESQGMGETQYF. The CDR3 region has the DNA TGCGCCAGCAGTGAGTCACAGGGCATGGGAGAGACCCAGTACTTC.

The chain combines TRBV12-2 with TRBJ2-2; TRBD2 is taken as the D call from the table, unchecked against the DNA. TRBV12-2 constitutes a pseudogene. This CDR3 has 17 amino acids. In DNA, the CDR3 is TGTGCAAGTCGCTTAGGGGTTAGGAGGGAAGAGGCCGGGGAGCTGTTTTTT. Translated, it gives CASRLGVRREEAGELFF.

The gene calls are TRBV4-1 and TRBJ1-5, with D possibly being TRBD1 (6 bases). The V gene lost 1 base and the J gene lost 4 bases, with 14 bases spanning the gap. CDR1 is MGHRA and CDR2 is YSYEKL in the germline V gene. This CDR3 is built from 16 residues. Here the CDR3 reads CASSQVVRGLNQPQHF. CDR3 in DNA: TGCGCCAGCAGCCAAGTGGTCAGGGGATTAAATCAGCCCCAGCATTTT.

The table lists this clone with a count of one. The chain joins TRBV6-5 to TRBJ1-3, with D maybe TRBD1 (6 bases). This CDR3 contains 15 residues. From germline, CDR1 is MNHEY and CDR2 SVGAGI. Trimming took 0 bases from V and 3 from J, leaving 9 bases between them. This chain's CDR3 is CASSYSQGYGNTIYF. The CDR3 coding sequence is TGTGCCAGCAGTTACTCACAGGGCTATGGAAACACCATATATTTT.

The rearrangement joins TRBV6-6 to TRBJ1-4; 8 nucleotides agree with TRBD1. J was trimmed by 7 bases and V by 6 bases; bases with no gene match: 7. Germline CDR1 and CDR2: MNHNY and SVGAGI (reference sequence). The CDR3 sequence is 14 residues long. CDR3 bases: TGTGCCAGCAGATCGACAGGGGTCTCTGAAAAACTGTTTTTT. It specifies CASRSTGVSEKLFF.

The V gene is TRBV10-3, the J gene TRBJ2-1; 9 bases are a match to TRBD2. The J segment lost 7 bases and the V segment lost 6 bases, leaving 4 bases of the junction unmatched. In germline, CDR1 is ENHRY, CDR2 SYGVKD. The CDR3 covers 13 residues. The CDR3 spells CAISRLAANEQFF. The CDR3 bases are TGTGCCATCAGCAGACTAGCGGCGAATGAGCAGTTCTTC.

The chain is built from TRBV15 and TRBJ2-1; 9 bases match TRBD2. The J segment lost 8 bases and the V segment lost 8 bases, leaving 7 bases of the junction unmatched. Germline CDR1 is LNHNV and CDR2 is YYDKDF (reference sequence). The CDR3 extends over 13 amino acids. DNA of the CDR3: TGTGCCACCTCTCAGCGGGAGGCCGATGAGCAGTTCTTC. Protein sequence: CATSQREADEQFF.

A word on this clone: Other nucleotide sequences in the sample specify the same CDR3. The chain links TRBV19 to TRBJ2-5; 8 nucleotides match TRBD1. The CDR3 runs 15 residues. CDR1 is LNHDA, CDR2 SQIVND, per germline (reference sequence). With V trimmed by 1 base and J by 1 base, 2 bases remained unmatched. The DNA for the CDR3 is TGTGCCAGTAGTATAGCGGACAGGGCCCAAGAGACCCAGTACTTC. Its translation: CASSIADRAQETQYF.

Regarding this clone: Other nucleotide sequences in the sample specify the same CDR3. This rearrangement joins TRBV5-1 to TRBJ2-7; 8 bases are shared with TRBD1. V dropped 3 bases and J dropped 1; count of bases not matched to a gene: 3. From germline, CDR1 is SGHRS and CDR2 YFSETQ. The length of the CDR3 is 14 residues. The CDR3 DNA reads TGCGCCAGCAGCTCCGGGACAGGATCCTACGAGCAGTACTTC. Protein sequence: CASSSGTGSYEQYF.

This sequence joins TRBV6-1 and TRBJ2-7; possible D gene TRBD2, 6 bases. V lost 6 bases, J lost 1 base, and 13 bases lay in between. Germline V gene sequence: CDR1 MNHNS, CDR2 SASEGT. The length of the CDR3 is 14 residues. This CDR3 reads CASSLGGGSYEQYF. The CDR3 DNA is TGTGCCAGCAGCCTGGGAGGCGGTTCCTACGAGCAGTACTTC.

The V and J genes are TRBV25-1 and TRBJ1-4; no clear D. Trimming removed 5 bases at V and 10 bases at J, with 14 bases between. This CDR3 has 13 amino acids. Germline CDR1 is MGHDK and CDR2 is SYGVNS. For the CDR3, the DNA is TGTGCCAGCAGTCAACCAAGCGAAGGAAAACTGTTTTTT. It codes for CASSQPSEGKLFF.

The rearrangement uses TRBV9 and TRBJ2-2; 8 bases match TRBD2. The germline CDR1 and CDR2 sequences are SGDLS and YYNGEE. CDR3 length: 17 amino acids. Germline trimming cut 0 bases from V and 0 bases from J; bases unmatched to any gene: 4. Here the CDR3 DNA reads TGTGCCAGCAGCGTAGTGATAGCGGGGCCGAACACCGGGGAGCTGTTTTTT. It specifies CASSVVIAGPNTGELFF.

J is TRBJ1-4 and V is TRBV5-7; no reliable D call. TRBV5-7 is an ORF, with its function uncertain. Trimming took off 6 bases at V and 2 bases at J, with 17 bases between the two ends. The CDR3 covers 16 residues. In DNA form, the CDR3 reads TGTGCCAGCACGCCTCGGAACCTCGGGACTAATGAAAAACTGTTTTTT. Translating it yields CASTPRNLGTNEKLFF.